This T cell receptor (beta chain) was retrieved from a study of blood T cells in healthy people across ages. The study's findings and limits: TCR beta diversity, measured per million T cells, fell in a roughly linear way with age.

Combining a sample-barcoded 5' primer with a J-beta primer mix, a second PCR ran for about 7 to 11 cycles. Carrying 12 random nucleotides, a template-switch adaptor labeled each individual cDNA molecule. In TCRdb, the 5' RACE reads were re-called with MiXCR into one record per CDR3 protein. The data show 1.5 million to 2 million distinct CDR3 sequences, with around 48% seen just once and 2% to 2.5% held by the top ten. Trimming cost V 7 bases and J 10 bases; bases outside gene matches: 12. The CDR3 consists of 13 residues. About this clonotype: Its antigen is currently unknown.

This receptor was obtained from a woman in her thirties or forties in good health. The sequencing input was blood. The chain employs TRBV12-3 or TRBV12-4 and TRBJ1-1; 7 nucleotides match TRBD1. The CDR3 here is CASILDRAGRAFF. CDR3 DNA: TGTGCCAGCATCCTCGACAGGGCTGGCAGAGCTTTCTTT.